These 5 T cell receptor beta chains were all obtained from the same sample, sequenced in a study of T cell repertoires in cytomegalovirus infection. One entry per CDR3 protein, called by TCRdb with MiXCR from the reads. This table has 250,000 to 300,000 distinct CDR3 sequences, about 15% appearing once. Input material: CD8+ T cells from PBMCs. The receptors here all came from a human donor in good health (CMV status not recorded). Some clones in this sample may be carry-over from other donors' samples.

As for this clonotype: Since a much larger clone is just one base distant, this may be a read error. The V gene is TRBV6-2 or TRBV6-3, the J gene TRBJ1-2; unclear D gene. V was cut by 0 bases and J by 4 bases, with 12 bases left in between. CDR3 length: 15 amino acids. Germline V CDR1 and CDR2: MNHEY, SVGEGT. The CDR3 bases are TGTGCCAGCAGTTACTCGCTCATGAACCCCTATGGCTACACCTTC. Translating gives CASSYSLMNPYGYTF.

The chain has TRBV20-1 and TRBJ2-5; a weak D match, TRBD2 (5 bases). Germline values: CDR1 DFQATT, CDR2 SNEGSKA (reference sequence). CDR3 size: 13 residues. Trimming cost V 0 bases and J 3 bases, with 8 bases left between them. The CDR3 here is CSARDVTKETQYF. The CDR3 DNA is TGCAGTGCTAGAGATGTGACTAAAGAGACCCAGTACTTC.

J is TRBJ2-7 and V is TRBV19; either TRBD1 or TRBD2 may supply D (5 bases each). The germline V gene has CDR1 LNHDA and CDR2 SQIVND (reference sequence). The germline V and J ends were trimmed by 5 bases and 11 bases, with 16 bases remaining between them. The CDR3 totals 12 residues. The CDR3 sequence: CASSPGTPAKYF. The CDR3 DNA is TGTGCCAGTAGTCCGGGGACCCCGGCGAAGTACTTC.

This clonotype was picked up a small number of times. V usage is TRBV5-5 and J usage is TRBJ2-7, with TRBD1 as a possible D gene (6 bases). Trimming shortened V by 4 bases and J by 5 bases, and 22 bases separated the two germline ends. The CDR3 has 16 amino acids. CDR1 and CDR2 (germline): SGHKS, YYEKEE (reference sequence). The CDR3 coding sequence is TGTGCCAGCAGCCCGAGCACAGGGTTCAGGTTCAACGAGCAGTACTTC. Amino acid sequence: CASSPSTGFRFNEQYF.

The genes are TRBV2 and TRBJ2-1; 8 positions match TRBD1. The CDR3 loop spans 16 amino acids. With 3 bases clipped from V and 3 bases from J, the junction kept 7 bases outside the gene matches. Germline V lookup: CDR1 SNHLY, CDR2 FYNNEI. The CDR3 region has the DNA TGTGCCAGCAGTGATGCGGCCAGGGGGCACTACAATGAGCAGTTCTTC. Its protein is CASSDAARGHYNEQFF.